These 23 T cell receptor beta chains originate from one sample sequenced in a study of CD8 T cells in Susac syndrome. Random hexamers primed reverse transcription of about 0.5 to 1 ug RNA. TCRdb re-analysed the immunoSEQ multiplex PCR reads in MiXCR, keeping a single row per CDR3 protein. Of 45,000 to 55,000 distinct CDR3 sequences in the sample, 93% were seen once. Material: CD8+ T cells from PBMCs. These receptors were obtained from a human donor in good health.

This clonotype came up a few times. V is TRBV3-1 and J is TRBJ2-7; D gene ambiguous. Germline CDR1 LGHDT, CDR2 YNNKEL (reference sequence). The V gene lost 4 bases and the J gene lost 6 bases, with 16 bases spanning the gap. The CDR3 contains 14 residues. CDR3 nucleotides: TGTGCCAGCAGCCCTAGAGCCATGGGTAGCGAGCAGTACTTC. Its translation is CASSPRAMGSEQYF.

This chain joins TRBV29-1 and TRBJ2-1; D gene unclear. Per germline, CDR1 SQVTM and CDR2 ANQGSEA. The germline V and J ends were trimmed by 3 bases and 3 bases, with 6 bases remaining between them. CDR3 length: 12 residues. CDR3 sequence reads: CSVDARYNEQFF. The CDR3 nucleotides read TGCAGCGTTGACGCTCGCTACAATGAGCAGTTCTTC.

The chain employs TRBV27 and TRBJ1-1; TRBD1 is a possible D gene (5 bases). CDR3 length: 16 residues. The V end lost 2 bases, the J end lost 8 bases, and 21 bases lay between the germline ends. Germline values: CDR1 MNHEY, CDR2 SMNVEV (reference sequence). The CDR3 here is CASSLVGGTELLEAFF. In nucleotides, the CDR3 is TGTGCCAGCAGTTTAGTGGGGGGGACCGAACTTTTGGAAGCTTTCTTT.

The chain uses TRBV19 and TRBJ2-3, with 7 bases fitting TRBD2. Germline V gene lookup returns CDR1 LNHDA and CDR2 SQIVND (reference sequence). This CDR3 is built from 16 residues. The ends lost 3 bases at V and 4 bases at J; junction bases unmatched: 10. In nucleotides, the CDR3 is TGTGCCAGTAGTATTGGGGGGGGAGGGCCAGCAGATACGCAGTATTTT. Its translation is CASSIGGGGPADTQYF.

The genes are TRBV5-6 and TRBJ2-1; D might be TRBD2 (6 bases). The V end was cut by 1 base, the J end by 10 bases, with 9 bases between. The germline V gene has CDR1 SGHDT and CDR2 YYEEEE. The CDR3 length is 12 residues. The CDR3 here is CASSLRLAEQFF. CDR3 bases: TGTGCCAGCAGCTTGAGGCTAGCGGAGCAGTTCTTC.

The gene calls are TRBV7-6 and TRBJ2-1; D is uncertain. The CDR3 extends over 13 amino acids. Germline CDR1 and CDR2: SGHVS and FNYEAQ. V lost 7 bases and J 8 bases, leaving 15 bases between the germline ends. CDR3 bases: TGTGCCAGCACCGTCGGAACCCCCCATGAGCAGTTCTTC. It specifies CASTVGTPHEQFF.

This chain connects TRBV29-1 to TRBJ2-7; TRBD2 matches 7 bases. This CDR3 region has 12 residues. Germline lookup yields CDR1 SQVTM and CDR2 ANQGSEA. The J segment lost 3 bases and the V segment lost 6 bases, leaving 5 bases of the junction unmatched. CDR3 amino acids: CSVRTSRYEQYF. The CDR3 DNA is TGCAGCGTAAGGACTAGTCGCTACGAGCAGTACTTC.

This chain joins TRBV20-1 and TRBJ1-2; unclear D gene. The germline V and J ends were trimmed by 1 base and 4 bases, with 10 bases remaining between them. The CDR3 is made up of 13 amino acids. Germline assignment: CDR1 DFQATT and CDR2 SNEGSKA (reference sequence). The CDR3 DNA is TGCAGTGCTAGAGTAACACTGGTCTATGGCTACACCTTC. Its translation is CSARVTLVYGYTF.

This clonotype is a singleton in its sample. The genes are TRBV29-1 and TRBJ1-1; tentative D call: TRBD1 (5 bases). V was cut by 7 bases and J by 5 bases, with 17 bases left in between. The germline V gene has CDR1 SQVTM and CDR2 ANQGSEA. The CDR3 sequence is 13 residues long. CDR3 coding DNA: TGCAGCGGAGCAAGGGGAGAAAGTACTGAAGCTTTCTTT. Translated, it gives CSGARGESTEAFF.

This chain connects TRBV10-3 to TRBJ2-7; no definite D call. CDR1 and CDR2 (germline): ENHRY, SYGVKD. This CDR3 region has 13 residues. With 3 bases removed from V and 2 bases from J, the gap between germline ends came to 8 bases. The CDR3 DNA sequence: TGTGCCATCAGTGATGATCTAACCTACGAGCAGTACTTC. This codes for CAISDDLTYEQYF.

This chain uses TRBV29-1 with TRBJ2-2, with TRBD2 as a possible D gene (6 bases). This CDR3 has 12 amino acids. Trimming pared 7 bases from V and 7 bases from J, leaving 13 bases between. Germline V gene data show CDR1 as SQVTM and CDR2 as ANQGSEA. CDR3 sequence: CSGLWRDGELFF. The CDR3 bases are TGCAGCGGCCTCTGGAGGGACGGGGAGCTGTTTTTT.

The chain couples TRBV4-1 to TRBJ1-4; weak D call: TRBD1 (5 bases). This CDR3 is 15 amino acids long. Trimming removed 4 bases at V and 5 bases at J, with 14 bases between. Germline CDR1 reads MGHRA; CDR2 reads YSYEKL. CDR3 protein: CASSPRWGSNEKLFF. The CDR3 bases are TGCGCCAGCAGCCCCCGATGGGGGTCGAATGAAAAACTGTTTTTT.

The chain combines TRBV4-2 with TRBJ2-2; weak D call: TRBD2 (6 bases). This CDR3 contains 15 residues. V was clipped by 4 bases and J by 2 bases, with 11 bases between them. Germline V CDR1 and CDR2: LGHNA, YNFKEQ. The CDR3 bases are TGTGCCAGCAGCCTCGGAGGGCTTAACACCGGGGAGCTGTTTTTT. Amino acids: CASSLGGLNTGELFF.

J is TRBJ2-3 and V is TRBV7-6; TRBD1 is a possible D gene (6 bases). This CDR3 is 14 amino acids long. The germline CDR1 and CDR2 sequences are SGHVS and FNYEAQ. Trimming took off 2 bases at V and 1 base at J, with 7 bases between the two ends. The CDR3 region has the DNA TGTGCCAGCAGCTTACACAGGGGCACAGATACGCAGTATTTT. The encoded protein is CASSLHRGTDTQYF. The whole variable domain, remainder taken from reference TRBV7-6 and TRBJ2-3, is GAGVSQSPRYKVTKRGQDVALRCDPISGHVSLYWYRQALGQGPEFLTYFNYEAQQDKSGLPNDRFSAERPEGSISTLTIQRTEQRDSAMYRCASSLHRGTDTQYFGPGTRLTVL.

CDR3 nucleotide sequence: TGTGCCAGCAGTGCTCACGAGCAGTACTTC. Amino acids: CASSAHEQYF. The chain links TRBV2 to TRBJ2-7; D ambiguous. The CDR3 sequence is 10 residues long. Germline assignment: CDR1 SNHLY and CDR2 FYNNEI. Trimming took off 4 bases at V and 5 bases at J, with 3 bases between the two ends.

The J gene is TRBJ2-1, the V gene TRBV19, with 8 bases matching TRBD2. V shed 3 bases, J shed 6 bases, and the junction held 4 bases outside the gene matches. Germline CDR1 reads LNHDA; CDR2 reads SQIVND (reference sequence). This CDR3 region has 14 residues. Written as DNA, the CDR3 is TGTGCCAGTAGTATGATTGCGGGAGGCAATGAGCAGTTCTTC. It translates to CASSMIAGGNEQFF. The full variable domain, rest sourced from reference TRBV19 and TRBJ2-1, is DGGITQSPKYLFRKEGQNVTLSCEQNLNHDAMYWYRQDPGQGLRLIYYSQIVNDFQKGDIAEGYSVSREKKESFPLTVTSAQKNPTAFYLCASSMIAGGNEQFFGPGTRLTVL.

This clonotype has just a few counts. The V call is TRBV2, the J call TRBJ2-5; the D is unclear. The CDR3 has 15 residues. Germline V gives CDR1 SNHLY, CDR2 FYNNEI. The ends were cut back, 7 bases at V and 1 base at J, with 16 bases in the middle. In DNA, the CDR3 is TGTGCCAGCATCCCCCGTGAGACAACCCAAGAGACCCAGTACTTC. Translation: CASIPRETTQETQYF.

The chain combines TRBV24-1 with TRBJ2-1, with D possibly matching TRBD2 (6 bases). This CDR3 is built from 12 residues. Germline values: CDR1 KGHDR, CDR2 SFDVKD. Trimming took 10 bases from V and 4 from J, leaving 10 bases between them. The CDR3 reads CATGGGYNEQFF. DNA of the CDR3: TGTGCCACGGGAGGAGGGTACAATGAGCAGTTCTTC.

The chain recombines TRBV27 with TRBJ1-2; the D gene is possibly TRBD1 (5 bases). Trimming stripped 4 bases from V and 4 bases from J, with 13 bases between. The CDR3 is made up of 14 amino acids. Germline CDR1 MNHEY, CDR2 SMNVEV (reference sequence). This chain's CDR3 is CASSSGRRGYGYTF. The DNA of the CDR3 is TGTGCCAGCAGTTCGGGACGCCGTGGCTATGGCTACACCTTC.

The chain joins TRBV15 to TRBJ2-1; no clear D. The germline V and J ends were trimmed by 7 bases and 2 bases, with 12 bases remaining between them. The CDR3 is made up of 14 amino acids. From germline, CDR1 is LNHNV and CDR2 YYDKDF (reference sequence). CDR3 residues: CATNHEAAYNEQFF. DNA for the CDR3: TGTGCCACCAACCATGAGGCCGCCTACAATGAGCAGTTCTTC.

The rearrangement links TRBV7-9 to TRBJ2-7; 9 bases match TRBD2. Unmatched junction bases numbered 21, after V lost 5 bases and J lost 7 bases. This CDR3 is built from 18 residues. Germline V gene sequence: CDR1 SEHNR, CDR2 FQNEAQ (reference sequence). CDR3 protein: CASSPFSTTSGRPGEQYF. CDR3 coding DNA: TGTGCCAGCAGCCCCTTCTCCACTACCAGCGGGAGGCCCGGAGAGCAGTACTTC.

Here the CDR3 DNA reads TGTGCCAGCAGCTCACAGGGACTAGCGGGAGGCAATGAGCAGTTCTTC. Translated, it gives CASSSQGLAGGNEQFF. The genes are TRBV9 and TRBJ2-1; 15 positions match TRBD2. Germline lookup yields CDR1 SGDLS and CDR2 YYNGEE. Germline trimming cut 4 bases from V and 6 bases from J; bases unmatched to any gene: 5. This CDR3 has 16 residues. Combining the CDR3 with reference TRBV9 and TRBJ2-1 gives the whole variable domain DSGVTQTPKHLITATGQRVTLRCSPRSGDLSVYWYQQSLDQGLQFLIQYYNGEERAKGNILERFSAQQFPDLHSELNLSSLELGDSALYFCASSSQGLAGGNEQFFGPGTRLTVL.

The rearrangement uses TRBV2 and TRBJ2-3; 7 bases match TRBD1. CDR1 is SNHLY, CDR2 FYNNEI, per germline. This CDR3 has 15 residues. Trimming took 3 bases from V and 5 from J; bases not matched to a gene: 8. DNA of the CDR3: TGTGCCAGCAGTGAGCGGCAGGGGGAGAGAGATACGCAGTATTTT. Protein product: CASSERQGERDTQYF.